The rows below give T cell receptor beta chains drawn from one sample of a study of T-cell memory formation after mild COVID-19. MiXCR, run by TCRdb on the 5' RACE reads, gives a single entry per CDR3 protein. This table holds about 130,000 distinct CDR3 sequences, more than 15% found once. Sequencing was carried out using PBMCs or a T cell subset sorted from them (not recorded which). Source of these receptors: a man younger than 35 who had mild COVID-19 (a few samples of this study predate the infection). Cell type and time point are not known. CDR3s include the opening cysteine and the closing phenylalanine or tryptophan. The D gene is left open where the match is weak. Clone size is given for some rows only: seen once, a few or many times, or a class if the clone is expanded.

d_gene: .; j_gene: TRBJ2-3; abundance: few; v_gene: TRBV7-6; CDR3nt: TGTGCCACCCGTCGGGAGTCCAGCACAGATACGCAGTATTTT; CDR3aa: CATRRESSTDTQYF
d_gene: .; j_gene: TRBJ1-1; abundance: .; v_gene: TRBV30; CDR3nt: TGTGCCTGGAGTATTGGCAGGGGCACTGAAGCTTTCTTT; CDR3aa: CAWSIGRGTEAFF
d_gene: TRBD1; j_gene: TRBJ2-1; abundance: many; v_gene: TRBV9; CDR3nt: TGTGCCAGCAGGGGTTCTGGACAGGGAGGAAATGAGCAGTTCTTC; CDR3aa: CASRGSGQGGNEQFF
d_gene: .; j_gene: TRBJ2-7; abundance: few; v_gene: TRBV7-2; CDR3nt: TGTGCCAGCAGCCCGCAGGGGACGGCGTACGAGCAGTACTTC; CDR3aa: CASSPQGTAYEQYF
d_gene: .; j_gene: TRBJ1-2; abundance: .; v_gene: TRBV10-3; CDR3nt: TGTGCCATCAGTGAATCTGGGGCCGGCTACACCTTC; CDR3aa: CAISESGAGYTF
d_gene: TRBD1; j_gene: TRBJ1-5; abundance: .; v_gene: TRBV7-8; CDR3nt: TGTGCCAGCAGCACCGCCCCCGACCCACAGGGGACGAGTAGCAATCAGCCCCAGCATTTT; CDR3aa: CASSTAPDPQGTSSNQPQHF
d_gene: .; j_gene: TRBJ2-5; abundance: few; v_gene: TRBV6-6; CDR3nt: TGTGCCAGCAGTTACTCGATATCCTTAGGCAAACAAGAGACCCAGTACTTC; CDR3aa: CASSYSISLGKQETQYF
d_gene: TRBD1; j_gene: TRBJ1-1; abundance: .; v_gene: TRBV5-1; CDR3nt: TGCGCCAGCAGCCGTGGGGGTCAGGGGGAAGAAGCTTTCTTT; CDR3aa: CASSRGGQGEEAFF
d_gene: .; j_gene: TRBJ2-3; abundance: .; v_gene: TRBV3-1; CDR3nt: TGTGCCAGCAGCCAAGCAACAGGAGCAGATACGCAGTATTTT; CDR3aa: CASSQATGADTQYF
d_gene: TRBD1; j_gene: TRBJ2-1; abundance: .; v_gene: TRBV5-1; CDR3nt: TGCGCCAGCAGCTTGGGACAGGGATCCTTTTTCTTC; CDR3aa: CASSLGQGSFFF
d_gene: .; j_gene: TRBJ2-7; abundance: few; v_gene: TRBV10-3; CDR3nt: TGTGTTAAACTTGGGGCCCGGGGCTGCTCCTACGAGCAGTACTTC; CDR3aa: CVKLGARGCSYEQYF
d_gene: .; j_gene: TRBJ1-2; abundance: .; v_gene: TRBV6-5; CDR3nt: TGTGCCAGCAGTGAGCCCTGGGGTAACTATGGCTACACCTTC; CDR3aa: CASSEPWGNYGYTF
d_gene: .; j_gene: TRBJ2-3; abundance: .; v_gene: TRBV18; CDR3nt: TGTGCCAGCTCACCAAACGACTTCACAGATACGCAGTATTTT; CDR3aa: CASSPNDFTDTQYF
d_gene: .; j_gene: TRBJ2-3; abundance: few; v_gene: TRBV7-3; CDR3nt: TGTGCCAGCAGCTTAAACTCGGGGGCCTACACAGATACGCAGTATTTT; CDR3aa: CASSLNSGAYTDTQYF
d_gene: .; j_gene: TRBJ1-1; abundance: .; v_gene: TRBV18; CDR3nt: TGTGCCAGCTCACCGGTGGGGCAAGACACTGAAGCTTTCTTT; CDR3aa: CASSPVGQDTEAFF
d_gene: TRBD1; j_gene: TRBJ1-4; abundance: few; v_gene: TRBV4-3; CDR3nt: TGCGCCAGCAGCCAAGAAGGGACAGGGGAGGGGAAACTGTTTTTT; CDR3aa: CASSQEGTGEGKLFF
d_gene: .; j_gene: TRBJ1-1; abundance: .; v_gene: TRBV2; CDR3nt: TGTGCCAGCAGTCCCGAAATGAACACTGAAGCTTTCTTT; CDR3aa: CASSPEMNTEAFF
d_gene: .; j_gene: TRBJ2-1; abundance: few; v_gene: TRBV12-3/TRBV12-4; CDR3nt: TGTGCCAGCAGCCCCGGGACTGCCGTTATGAATGAGCAGTTCTTC; CDR3aa: CASSPGTAVMNEQFF
d_gene: .; j_gene: TRBJ2-3; abundance: few; v_gene: TRBV21-1; CDR3nt: TGTGCCAGCAGCAAAGTAGAGAAGGGCCCAGATACGCAGTATTTT; CDR3aa: CASSKVEKGPDTQYF
d_gene: .; j_gene: TRBJ1-4; abundance: many; v_gene: TRBV4-1; CDR3nt: TGCGCCAGCAGCCGCCGGCTTTCAAATGAAAAACTGTTTTTT; CDR3aa: CASSRRLSNEKLFF
d_gene: TRBD1; j_gene: TRBJ2-2; abundance: few; v_gene: TRBV6-5; CDR3nt: TGTGCCAGCAGTCAACAGGGGGCCGGGGAGCTGTTTTTT; CDR3aa: CASSQQGAGELFF
d_gene: TRBD2; j_gene: TRBJ2-1; abundance: few; v_gene: TRBV20-1; CDR3nt: TGCAGTGCTAGAGCCGTGCCTAGCGGGGGTTACAATGAGCAGTTCTTC; CDR3aa: CSARAVPSGGYNEQFF
d_gene: .; j_gene: TRBJ2-1; abundance: many; v_gene: TRBV24-1; CDR3nt: TGTGCCACCAGTACCGGGACCAACTCGCGGGAGCAGTTCTTC; CDR3aa: CATSTGTNSREQFF
d_gene: .; j_gene: TRBJ1-5; abundance: .; v_gene: TRBV7-2; CDR3nt: TGTGCCAGCAGCTTAGCAGGGCTTGGCAATCAGCCCCAGCATTTT; CDR3aa: CASSLAGLGNQPQHF
d_gene: .; j_gene: TRBJ2-5; abundance: .; v_gene: TRBV18; CDR3nt: TGTGCCAGCTCACCACCAAACACCCAAGAGACCCAGTACTTC; CDR3aa: CASSPPNTQETQYF
d_gene: .; j_gene: TRBJ2-1; abundance: many; v_gene: TRBV20-1; CDR3nt: TGCAGTGCTAGTGAGGGGGGGCGGTCCTACAATGAGCAGTTCTTC; CDR3aa: CSASEGGRSYNEQFF
d_gene: .; j_gene: TRBJ1-6; abundance: few; v_gene: TRBV3-1; CDR3nt: TGTGCCAGCAGCCAAGGGGTATATAATTCACCCCTCCACTTT; CDR3aa: CASSQGVYNSPLHF
d_gene: TRBD1; j_gene: TRBJ1-2; abundance: .; v_gene: TRBV5-1; CDR3nt: TGCGCCAGCAGTCCCGGGACAGCAGGTTATGGCTACACCTTC; CDR3aa: CASSPGTAGYGYTF
d_gene: TRBD1; j_gene: TRBJ2-5; abundance: .; v_gene: TRBV7-8; CDR3nt: TGTGCCAGCAGCCGCAACCGGGACAGCTCAGGGGAGACCCAGTACTTC; CDR3aa: CASSRNRDSSGETQYF
d_gene: .; j_gene: TRBJ1-2; abundance: .; v_gene: TRBV7-3; CDR3nt: TGTGCCAGCAGCGCCGGGCCGGGGGGCCGCTCCGGCTACACCTTC; CDR3aa: CASSAGPGGRSGYTF
d_gene: TRBD2; j_gene: TRBJ2-1; abundance: .; v_gene: TRBV7-3; CDR3nt: TGTGCCAGCAGCTTAACTAGCGGGGGCAACAATGAGCAGTTCTTC; CDR3aa: CASSLTSGGNNEQFF
d_gene: TRBD2; j_gene: TRBJ2-2; abundance: few; v_gene: TRBV6-2/TRBV6-3; CDR3nt: TGTGCCAGCAGTTACCGGCGGGGGGGCCATCGGGAGCTGTTTTTT; CDR3aa: CASSYRRGGHRELFF
d_gene: TRBD1; j_gene: TRBJ1-4; abundance: .; v_gene: TRBV4-3; CDR3nt: TGCGCCAGCAGCCAAGCCGACAGGGCAAAACTGTTTTTT; CDR3aa: CASSQADRAKLFF
d_gene: .; j_gene: TRBJ2-2; abundance: many; v_gene: TRBV7-2; CDR3nt: TGTGCCAGCAGCTTAGTGGCGCTAGGAACGGAGCTGTTTTTT; CDR3aa: CASSLVALGTELFF
d_gene: .; j_gene: TRBJ2-3; abundance: few; v_gene: TRBV7-8; CDR3nt: TGTGCCAGCAGCTTAGAACAGGGGAGGGATACGCAGTATTTT; CDR3aa: CASSLEQGRDTQYF
d_gene: TRBD2; j_gene: TRBJ2-1; abundance: .; v_gene: TRBV12-3/TRBV12-4; CDR3nt: TGTGCCAGCAGTCTCCTAGCGGGTAGGGCCTACAATGAGCAGTTCTTC; CDR3aa: CASSLLAGRAYNEQFF
d_gene: .; j_gene: TRBJ2-1; abundance: few; v_gene: TRBV10-3; CDR3nt: TGTGCCATCAGTGATAGTTACAATGAGCAGTTCTTC; CDR3aa: CAISDSYNEQFF
d_gene: .; j_gene: TRBJ1-5; abundance: .; v_gene: TRBV4-3; CDR3nt: TGCGCCAGCAGCCAACAGACGTTTTCTCAGCCCCAGCATTTT; CDR3aa: CASSQQTFSQPQHF
d_gene: .; j_gene: TRBJ2-6; abundance: few; v_gene: TRBV3-1; CDR3nt: TGTGCCAGCAGCCTTCACGGGGGGGCCAACGTCCTGACTTTC; CDR3aa: CASSLHGGANVLTF
d_gene: TRBD1; j_gene: TRBJ1-6; abundance: .; v_gene: TRBV6-5; CDR3nt: TGTGCCAGCAGTTACTACAGGGGGAAGGGTTCACCCCTCCACTTT; CDR3aa: CASSYYRGKGSPLHF
d_gene: .; j_gene: TRBJ2-2; abundance: many; v_gene: TRBV24-1; CDR3nt: TGTGCCACCAGTGATACATTTTACGCAGGGAGCACCGGGGAGCTGTTTTTT; CDR3aa: CATSDTFYAGSTGELFF
d_gene: .; j_gene: TRBJ1-1; abundance: .; v_gene: TRBV5-6; CDR3nt: TGTGCCAGCAGCTTTAGAAAGAACACTGAAGCTTTCTTT; CDR3aa: CASSFRKNTEAFF
d_gene: .; j_gene: TRBJ2-5; abundance: few; v_gene: TRBV11-2; CDR3nt: TGTGCCAGCAGCTTGCAAGGGCCGAGAGAGACCCAGTACTTC; CDR3aa: CASSLQGPRETQYF
d_gene: .; j_gene: TRBJ1-6; abundance: .; v_gene: TRBV4-2; CDR3nt: TGTGCCAGCAGCCGGGAGCTACAGGGAATCGGTTCACCCCTCCACTTT; CDR3aa: CASSRELQGIGSPLHF
d_gene: .; j_gene: TRBJ1-2; abundance: .; v_gene: TRBV20-1; CDR3nt: TGCAGTGCTAGTTTCACTAACTATGGCTACACCTTC; CDR3aa: CSASFTNYGYTF
d_gene: .; j_gene: TRBJ2-5; abundance: .; v_gene: TRBV3-1; CDR3nt: TGTGCCAGCAGCCAAGGGCGGGGCTTTGGCCAAGAGACCCAGTACTTC; CDR3aa: CASSQGRGFGQETQYF